These 22 T cell receptor beta chains were sequenced from one sample in a study of CD8 T cells in acute hepatitis C reinfection. The protocol was immunoSEQ multiplex PCR, while the TCRdb copy is restricted to in-frame clones and leaves out a portion. The table lists about 38,000 clones, 75% to 90% of them singletons, with roughly 11% in the top ten. Indicated time point: naive CD8 control sorted from an acute-time-point sample. The sequencing input was naive CD8+ T cells from PBMCs. These receptors all come from a woman aged 18-29 years who spontaneously cleared hepatitis C infection.

The chain employs TRBV6-4 and TRBJ1-2; 7 bases match TRBD1. CDR1 MRHNA and CDR2 SNTAGT come from the germline V gene. CDR3 size: 17 residues. V lost 6 bases to trimming and J lost 3 bases; unmatched junction nucleotides: 16. This chain's CDR3 is CASSADPSTGRYYGYTF. The CDR3 DNA reads TGTGCCAGCAGCGCAGACCCATCGACAGGGCGCTACTATGGCTACACCTTC.

V usage is TRBV7-6 and J usage is TRBJ2-7; the D is unclear. The length of the CDR3 is 13 residues. Germline V gives CDR1 SGHVS, CDR2 FNYEAQ. V shed 4 bases and J shed 3 bases, with 10 bases lying between them. This CDR3 is CASSSGPIYEQYF. CDR3 bases: TGTGCCAGCAGCTCCGGACCCATCTACGAGCAGTACTTC.

V is TRBV9 and J is TRBJ2-5; 9 bases map to TRBD2. The J segment lost 3 bases and the V segment lost 3 bases, leaving 12 bases of the junction unmatched. Germline CDR1 is SGDLS and CDR2 is YYNGEE. The CDR3 totals 17 residues. The chain's CDR3 is CASSAELASGEEETQYF. In DNA form, the CDR3 reads TGTGCCAGCAGCGCCGAACTGGCTAGCGGGGAAGAAGAGACCCAGTACTTC.

This chain links TRBV27 with TRBJ2-7, with D perhaps matching TRBD1 or TRBD2 (5 bases each). This CDR3 region has 15 residues. The germline V gene encodes CDR1 MNHEY and CDR2 SMNVEV (reference sequence). The ends were cut back, 5 bases at V and 2 bases at J, with 16 bases in the middle. The CDR3: CASSLPGTPPYEQYF. In nucleotides, the CDR3 is TGTGCCAGCAGTCTACCCGGGACCCCACCCTACGAGCAGTACTTC.

The rearrangement uses TRBV29-1 and TRBJ2-1; 7 bases align to TRBD2. Germline V CDR1 and CDR2: SQVTM, ANQGSEA. V lost 4 bases and J lost 4; bases outside the gene matches: 19. The CDR3 is 18 residues long. This CDR3 reads CSVGRVSRTSLDYNEQFF. The CDR3 bases are TGCAGCGTTGGTCGGGTCAGCCGGACTAGTCTGGATTACAATGAGCAGTTCTTC.

CDR3 sequence (DNA): TGTGCCAGCAGTGACCTACCCAGGACTGCCGGGGGCTACACCTTC. Its translation: CASSDLPRTAGGYTF. This sequence joins TRBV6-1 and TRBJ1-2; no definite D call. CDR1 and CDR2 (germline): MNHNS, SASEGT. Trimming left V 3 bases short and J 8 bases short, with 19 bases between. The CDR3 consists of 15 residues.

This chain links TRBV7-9 with TRBJ2-5; D tentatively fits TRBD1 or TRBD2 (5 bases each). Deletions cut 5 bases from V and 5 bases from J, with 15 bases between. Germline V CDR1 and CDR2: SEHNR, FQNEAQ (reference sequence). CDR3 size: 14 residues. CDR3 sequence (DNA): TGTGCCAGCAGCCGGACCGAGGGACGGGAGACCCAGTACTTC. As protein: CASSRTEGRETQYF.

The chain employs TRBV7-9 and TRBJ1-1, with D possibly being TRBD1 (6 bases). Between the trimmed V and J ends, which lost 5 bases and 8 bases, there was a span of 12 bases. The CDR3 spans 12 residues. CDR1 is SEHNR and CDR2 is FQNEAQ in the germline V gene (reference sequence). The CDR3 protein is CASSQRTDEAFF. CDR3 nucleotides: TGTGCCAGCAGCCAAAGGACAGACGAAGCTTTCTTT.

This clone was seen once. This chain links TRBV5-1 with TRBJ2-2; D not resolved. The CDR3 spans 18 residues. CDR1 SGHRS and CDR2 YFSETQ come from the germline V gene. Trimming took off 0 bases at V and 0 bases at J, with 15 bases between the two ends. DNA of the CDR3: TGCGCCAGCAGCTTGGCTTGGGAAATAAACGCGAACACCGGGGAGCTGTTTTTT. Protein sequence: CASSLAWEINANTGELFF. Full variable domain (remainder filled in from reference TRBV5-1 and TRBJ2-2): KAGVTQTPRYLIKTRGQQVTLSCSPISGHRSVSWYQQTPGQGLQFLFEYFSETQRNKGNFPGRFSGRQFSNSRSEMNVSTLELGDSALYLCASSLAWEINANTGELFFGEGSRLTVL.

This sequence joins TRBV14 and TRBJ1-2, with 8 positions matching TRBD1. Trimming cost V 0 bases and J 8 bases; bases outside gene matches: 23. This CDR3 is built from 20 residues. Germline V CDR1 and CDR2: SGHDN, FVKESK. CDR3 region: CASSQEFPGTGSFNGPGYTF. The DNA of the CDR3 is TGTGCCAGCAGCCAAGAATTCCCCGGGACAGGTTCTTTCAATGGCCCGGGCTACACCTTC.

V usage is TRBV9 and J usage is TRBJ2-7; D might be TRBD2 (5 bases). The CDR3 contains 11 residues. V lost 7 bases and J 0 bases, leaving 5 bases between the germline ends. Germline V gives CDR1 SGDLS, CDR2 YYNGEE. The CDR3 loop reads CASGSSYEQYF. The CDR3 nucleotides are TGTGCCAGCGGGAGCTCCTACGAGCAGTACTTC. Full variable domain (remainder filled in from reference TRBV9 and TRBJ2-7): DSGVTQTPKHLITATGQRVTLRCSPRSGDLSVYWYQQSLDQGLQFLIQYYNGEERAKGNILERFSAQQFPDLHSELNLSSLELGDSALYFCASGSSYEQYFGPGTRLTVT.

The chain has TRBV7-9 and TRBJ1-3, with a possible D match to TRBD1 (6 bases). CDR1 and CDR2 from the germline V gene are SEHNR and FQNEAQ (reference sequence). The V gene lost 1 base and the J gene lost 7 bases, with 17 bases spanning the gap. This CDR3 comprises 16 residues. CDR3: CASSLDRALERNTIYF. CDR3 bases: TGTGCCAGCAGCTTAGACAGGGCCCTGGAAAGGAACACCATATATTTT. Supplemented by reference TRBV7-9 and TRBJ1-3, the full variable domain reads DTGVSQNPRHKITKRGQNVTFRCDPISEHNRLYWYRQTLGQGPEFLTYFQNEAQLEKSRLLSDRFSAERPKGSFSTLEIQRTEQGDSAMYLCASSLDRALERNTIYFGEGSWLTVV.

This chain uses TRBV12-5 with TRBJ1-1; perhaps TRBD1 as D (5 bases). Trimming cost V 2 bases and J 7 bases, with 20 bases left between them. This CDR3 has 16 amino acids. Germline V gives CDR1 LGHNT, CDR2 FRNRAP. In DNA, the CDR3 is TGTGCTAGTGGTTTGCCCACCGGGCGGGCCGGGGGTGAAGCTTTCTTT. It yields the protein CASGLPTGRAGGEAFF.

The chain uses TRBV7-7 and TRBJ2-1; no firm D call. Germline loops: CDR1 SSHAT, CDR2 FNYEAQ (reference sequence). The CDR3 extends over 16 amino acids. With 0 bases removed from V and 2 bases from J, the gap between germline ends came to 11 bases. The CDR3 loop is CASSLAVGLAYNEQFF. The CDR3 nucleotides are TGTGCCAGCAGCTTAGCGGTAGGTCTGGCCTACAATGAGCAGTTCTTC.

This rearrangement joins TRBV15 to TRBJ1-1; 8 bases match TRBD1. CDR1 LNHNV and CDR2 YYDKDF come from the germline V gene (reference sequence). V lost 8 bases to trimming and J lost 1 base; unmatched junction nucleotides: 9. CDR3 length: 15 amino acids. The CDR3 coding sequence is TGTGCCACCGACCCGGGGACAGGAGGGAACACTGAAGCTTTCTTT. Translation: CATDPGTGGNTEAFF.

This clone is a singleton in its sample. The CDR3 spells CASSQTSGRRWVEQYF. Here the CDR3 DNA reads TGTGCCAGCAGCCAGACTAGCGGGAGGAGATGGGTAGAGCAGTACTTC. The rearrangement links TRBV7-9 to TRBJ2-7; 13 bases agree with TRBD2. Germline CDR1 and CDR2: SEHNR and FQNEAQ (reference sequence). After removal of 5 bases from V and 7 bases from J, the junction contained 11 bases not matched to a gene. The CDR3 contains 16 residues.

The genes are TRBV7-7 and TRBJ2-5, with D possibly matching TRBD1 (6 bases). CDR3 length: 14 residues. The germline V gene encodes CDR1 SSHAT and CDR2 FNYEAQ (reference sequence). V lost 5 bases and J lost 5, with 15 bases in between. The CDR3 coding sequence is TGTGCCAGCAGCCAAGATACAGGGATGGAGACCCAGTACTTC. Translated: CASSQDTGMETQYF.

The chain uses TRBV9 and TRBJ1-3; D is unresolved. V gave up 2 bases and J gave up 1 base, with 7 bases separating them. Per the germline V gene, CDR1 is SGDLS and CDR2 is YYNGEE. CDR3 length: 14 residues. The CDR3 protein is CASSVGKSGNTIYF. As DNA, the CDR3 is TGTGCCAGCAGCGTCGGCAAATCTGGAAACACCATATATTTT.

The chain joins TRBV9 to TRBJ2-1; 7 bases match TRBD1. The CDR3 is 14 amino acids. The germline V gene encodes CDR1 SGDLS and CDR2 YYNGEE. The V and J ends lost 4 bases and 8 bases, in that order; junction bases with no gene match: 9. The CDR3 bases are TGTGCCAGCAGCACCGGGGACAGTATCCATGAGCAGTTCTTC. Translated, it gives CASSTGDSIHEQFF.

This clone was seen once. The chain couples TRBV27 to TRBJ2-3; no clear D. The CDR3 consists of 15 residues. V lost 4 bases and J lost 0, with 11 bases in between. Germline V lookup: CDR1 MNHEY, CDR2 SMNVEV (reference sequence). CDR3 DNA sequence: TGTGCCAGCAGTTCGTACGGAGTAAGCACAGATACGCAGTATTTT. Encoded protein: CASSSYGVSTDTQYF.

The chain links TRBV7-6 to TRBJ1-3, with no clear D. Germline lookup yields CDR1 SGHVS and CDR2 FNYEAQ. This CDR3 comprises 14 residues. The ends were cut back, 4 bases at V and 0 bases at J, with 7 bases in the middle. CDR3 region: CASSSRSSGNTIYF. CDR3 nucleotides: TGTGCCAGCAGCTCAAGAAGCTCTGGAAACACCATATATTTT.

The gene calls are TRBV9 and TRBJ1-1; 9 nucleotides line up with TRBD1. The CDR3 totals 16 residues. V lost 0 bases and J lost 1; bases outside the gene matches: 4. Germline assignment: CDR1 SGDLS and CDR2 YYNGEE. The CDR3 loop is CASSVGAQGANTEAFF. DNA for the CDR3: TGTGCCAGCAGCGTAGGGGCACAGGGGGCGAACACTGAAGCTTTCTTT.